Listed below are T cell receptor beta chains from one sample, sequenced in a study of T-cell reconstitution after alpha-beta-depleted transplantation in children. TCRdb reprocessed the PCR reads via MiXCR and lists one record per CDR3 protein. The top ten clones hold approximately 18% of a sample with 140,000 or so distinct CDR3 sequences, 8% to 10% of them seen once. The sample was PBMCs, mostly from graft donor cells, taken 180 days after TCRalphabeta/CD19-depleted stem cell transplant. These receptors were obtained from a female patient between 2 and 15 years old who had a stem cell transplant for congenital amegakaryocytic thrombocytopenia, so the T cells may come from the graft donor. Both conserved end residues are part of each CDR3. D genes are given only for firm matches. Size is omitted from some rows. Given values are once, few, many or a class for expanded clones.

V	J	size	D	DNA	CDR3
TRBV20-1	TRBJ2-3	many	.	TGCAGTGCTAGACCGGGAACTCGTCCAGATACGCAGTATTTT	CSARPGTRPDTQYF
TRBV10-2	TRBJ2-5	.	TRBD2	TGCGCCAGCAGTGATCCGGGGGGGGAAGAGACCCAGTACTTC	CASSDPGGEETQYF
TRBV5-1	TRBJ1-3	once	TRBD1	TGCGCCAGCAGCTGGGGGACAGCAAGGTCTGGAAACACCATATATTTT	CASSWGTARSGNTIYF
TRBV5-1	TRBJ1-1	few	.	TGCGCCAGCAGCTTGGAACAGAAGGCTTTCTTT	CASSLEQKAFF
TRBV20-1	TRBJ2-5	few	.	TGCAGTGCCACCGTGGGCCGTCCCTGGTACCAAGAGACCCAGTACTTC	CSATVGRPWYQETQYF
TRBV24-1	TRBJ2-7	many	TRBD2	TGTGCCACCAGTGATACTAGCGGAGGCCAAACCTACGAGCAGTACTTC	CATSDTSGGQTYEQYF
TRBV19	TRBJ2-4	many	TRBD2	TGTGCCAGTAGTATTGGGCAGGGAGGGAACATTCAGTACTTC	CASSIGQGGNIQYF
TRBV5-1	TRBJ2-7	many	.	TGCGCCAGCAGGAGGCAGGGTGACTACGAGCAGTACTTC	CASRRQGDYEQYF
TRBV11-2	TRBJ1-1	few	.	TGTGCCAGCAGCCCACTACAGGGCCAAGCTTTCTTT	CASSPLQGQAFF
TRBV5-1	TRBJ2-1	many	.	TGCGCCAGCAGCTTGGGGGTCGGGGAGTTCACCTACAATGAGCAGTTCTTC	CASSLGVGEFTYNEQFF
TRBV6-2/TRBV6-3	TRBJ2-7	.	TRBD1	TGTGCCAGCACCCTGGACAGGGCCTACTCCTACGAGCAGTACTTC	CASTLDRAYSYEQYF
TRBV25-1	TRBJ1-5	many	.	TGTGCCAGCAGTGAATTTAACCGGGATCAGCCCCAGCATTTT	CASSEFNRDQPQHF
TRBV4-1	TRBJ2-1	.	.	TGCGCCAGCAGCCAGCCTAGCGACTCCTACAATGAGCAGTTCTTC	CASSQPSDSYNEQFF
TRBV12-3/TRBV12-4	TRBJ1-1	few	TRBD1	TGTGCCAGCAGTTCTGACAGGGCGAACACTGAAGCTTTCTTT	CASSSDRANTEAFF
TRBV11-2	TRBJ1-6	few	TRBD1	TGTGCCAGCAGCCCGTGGACAGGAGATAATTCACCCCTCCACTTT	CASSPWTGDNSPLHF
TRBV7-9	TRBJ2-2	few	.	TGTGCCAGCAGCGGGGGCAGGGGCTCGGACACCGGGGAGCTGTTTTTT	CASSGGRGSDTGELFF
TRBV10-3	TRBJ2-4	many	.	TGTGCCATCAGTCACGAGGGGCCCTCGGGAGCCAAAAACATTCAGTACTTC	CAISHEGPSGAKNIQYF
TRBV9	TRBJ2-7	many	.	TGTGCCAGCAGCGTCTTGGACAAAGCCTACGAGCAGTACTTC	CASSVLDKAYEQYF
TRBV12-3/TRBV12-4	TRBJ1-1	many	.	TGTGCCAGCAGTTTAATCAGGGTGACCACTGAAGCTTTCTTT	CASSLIRVTTEAFF
TRBV5-1	TRBJ2-1	many	.	TGCGCCAGCAGCTTCGGGGTCGGATGGGGCTACAATGAGCAGTTCTTC	CASSFGVGWGYNEQFF
TRBV20-1	TRBJ2-1	many	.	TGCAGTGCTATAACTACCAAGGTTTTTAATGAGCAGTTCTTC	CSAITTKVFNEQFF
TRBV4-2	TRBJ1-2	few	.	TGTGCCAGCAGCGAAGGCACTAACCCCGGGACATTCTATGGCTACACCTTC	CASSEGTNPGTFYGYTF
TRBV3-1	TRBJ1-6	many	.	TGTGCCAGCAGCCAAGAACCCAGGCGGCGTTCACCCCTCCACTTT	CASSQEPRRRSPLHF
TRBV27	TRBJ2-3	many	.	TGTGCCAGCACCTCGGGGAGCACAGATACGCAGTATTTT	CASTSGSTDTQYF
TRBV12-3/TRBV12-4	TRBJ1-2	few	.	TGTGCCAGCAGTTTTTGGAACTATGGCTACACCTTC	CASSFWNYGYTF
TRBV5-1	TRBJ2-3	.	.	TGCGCCAGCAGCTTGTCCTCGGGGAGCACAGATACGCAGTATTTT	CASSLSSGSTDTQYF
TRBV11-2	TRBJ2-3	few	.	TGTGCCAGCAGCCCCCCCCCCAGAGGGGATACGCAGTATTTT	CASSPPPRGDTQYF
TRBV6-6	TRBJ1-2	many	.	TGTGCCAGCACTCTTGGGGGTCGTGGCTACACCTTC	CASTLGGRGYTF
TRBV7-2	TRBJ1-2	.	TRBD1	TGTGCCAGCAGCTTAACAACAGGGGGCCCCTTTGGCTACACCTTC	CASSLTTGGPFGYTF
TRBV20-1	TRBJ2-1	many	.	TGCAGTGCTAGTCCGCGGGATGGCTCCTACAATGAGCAGTTCTTC	CSASPRDGSYNEQFF
TRBV5-1	TRBJ2-2	many	.	TGCGCCAGCAGCTGGAACGGGGAGCTGTTTTTT	CASSWNGELFF